This T cell receptor (beta chain) was sequenced in a study of response to subunit inactivated influenza vaccine. MiXCR, applied by TCRdb to the RT-PCR reads, yields one record per CDR3 protein. The data show hundreds of thousands of distinct CDR3 sequences, 10% to 15% seen once. The table lists this clonotype with many counts. This CDR3 contains 13 residues. The germline gives CDR1 MNHEY, CDR2 SVGAGI. The ends lost 0 bases at V and 7 bases at J; junction bases unmatched: 3. Sequencing used PBMCs from blood, obtained on the day of vaccination. J is TRBJ2-7 and V is TRBV6-5; TRBD2 matches 7 bases. This TCR was recovered from a man aged 45 to 65 who received an inactivated influenza vaccine. The CDR3 sequence: CASSYSGGREQYF. DNA for the CDR3: TGTGCCAGCAGTTACTCGGGGGGGAGGGAGCAGTACTTC.